This record covers a single TCR beta chain. The antigen remains undetermined. Each donor was healthy, and each was a bone marrow donor. The sample comes from a study of cytomegalovirus exposure and HLA in healthy donors. Study-wide points: There were reportedly fewer N-insertions in an Asian-associated ancestry cluster than the approximately 630-donor mean, in a later analysis. Most of the TCR beta V segments (in an earlier analysis) were productive either about 87% or about 30% of the time. V- and J-gene trimming in TCR beta was tied to a missense DCLRE1C variant by an analysis performed later.

Vbeta (60) and Jbeta (13) primers were used in the PCR. Libraries were prepared by immunoSEQ multiplex PCR; TCRdb keeps only in-frame clonotypes and omits some of them. The table lists 55,000 to 80,000 clones, 65% to 70% of them singletons, with roughly 2.1% in the top ten. This TCR derives from a woman aged 25 to 45 in good health and CMV-seronegative. The sample consisted of PBMCs.

The CDR3 here is CASRATSGVETQYF. The CDR3 bases are TGCGCCAGCAGAGCCACTAGCGGGGTTGAGACCCAGTACTTC. The chain combines TRBV5-1 with TRBJ2-5; 10 nucleotides align to TRBD2. The CDR3 loop spans 14 amino acids. V shed 5 bases, J shed 5 bases, and the junction held 6 bases outside the gene matches. Germline assignment: CDR1 SGHRS and CDR2 YFSETQ.